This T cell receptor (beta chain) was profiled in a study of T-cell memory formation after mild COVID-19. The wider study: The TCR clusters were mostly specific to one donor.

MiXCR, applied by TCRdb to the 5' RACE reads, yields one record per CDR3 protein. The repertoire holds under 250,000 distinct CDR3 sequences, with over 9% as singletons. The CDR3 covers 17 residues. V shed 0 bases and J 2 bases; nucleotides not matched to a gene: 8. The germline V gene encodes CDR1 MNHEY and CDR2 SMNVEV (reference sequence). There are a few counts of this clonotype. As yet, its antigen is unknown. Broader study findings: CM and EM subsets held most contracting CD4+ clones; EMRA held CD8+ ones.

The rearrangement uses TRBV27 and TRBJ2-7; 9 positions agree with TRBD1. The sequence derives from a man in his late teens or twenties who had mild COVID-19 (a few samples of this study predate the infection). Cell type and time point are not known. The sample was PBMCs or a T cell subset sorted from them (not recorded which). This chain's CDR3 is CASSLSTSGTGPYEQYF. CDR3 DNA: TGTGCCAGCAGTTTATCCACCTCCGGGACAGGGCCCTACGAGCAGTACTTC.